Listed below are T cell receptor beta chains from one sample, sequenced in a study of cytomegalovirus exposure and HLA in healthy donors. This table comes from immunoSEQ multiplex PCR, and its TCRdb copy is limited to in-frame clones, with some not included. The repertoire includes about 150,000 clones, about 80% of them detected once, and around 5.4% sits in the top ten. The sequenced material came from PBMCs. These receptors all come from a man between 25 and 39 years old in good health and CMV-seropositive. Each CDR3 is given with its conserved first and last residue.

CDR3 protein	V gene	J gene
CASSRTTGLGYGYTF	TRBV6-5	TRBJ1-2
CASAGRRTPYEQYF	TRBV7-9	TRBJ2-7
CAIRRQETYEQYF	TRBV10-3	TRBJ2-7
CASSHRLAGGIDEQYF	TRBV7-8	TRBJ2-7
CASTSTDRGRTNYGYTF	TRBV19	TRBJ1-2
CASSLARGSYGYTF	TRBV5-4	TRBJ1-2
CASSFTSGGAYEQFF	TRBV11-2	TRBJ2-1
CASRFSGGDTDTQYF	TRBV4-3	TRBJ2-3
CASSIREGGPSYEQYF	TRBV7-2	TRBJ2-7
CASSLPWLRGGRGQFF	TRBV11-2	TRBJ2-1
CASSLGSQGADTQYF	TRBV13	TRBJ2-3
CASSLVLGGPGETQYF	TRBV11-2	TRBJ2-5